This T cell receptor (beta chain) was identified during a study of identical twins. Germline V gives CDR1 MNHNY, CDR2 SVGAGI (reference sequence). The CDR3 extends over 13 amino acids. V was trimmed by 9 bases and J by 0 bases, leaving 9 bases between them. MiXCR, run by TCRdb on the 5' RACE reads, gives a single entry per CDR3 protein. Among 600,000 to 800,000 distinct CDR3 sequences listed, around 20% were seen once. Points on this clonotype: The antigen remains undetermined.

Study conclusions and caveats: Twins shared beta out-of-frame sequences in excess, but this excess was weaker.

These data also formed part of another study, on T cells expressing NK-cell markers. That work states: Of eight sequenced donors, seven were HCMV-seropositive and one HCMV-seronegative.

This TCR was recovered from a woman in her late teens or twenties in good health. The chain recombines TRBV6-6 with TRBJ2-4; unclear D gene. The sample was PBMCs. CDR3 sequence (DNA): TGTGCCAGTATTGGGGAAGCCAAAAACATTCAGTACTTC. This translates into CASIGEAKNIQYF.